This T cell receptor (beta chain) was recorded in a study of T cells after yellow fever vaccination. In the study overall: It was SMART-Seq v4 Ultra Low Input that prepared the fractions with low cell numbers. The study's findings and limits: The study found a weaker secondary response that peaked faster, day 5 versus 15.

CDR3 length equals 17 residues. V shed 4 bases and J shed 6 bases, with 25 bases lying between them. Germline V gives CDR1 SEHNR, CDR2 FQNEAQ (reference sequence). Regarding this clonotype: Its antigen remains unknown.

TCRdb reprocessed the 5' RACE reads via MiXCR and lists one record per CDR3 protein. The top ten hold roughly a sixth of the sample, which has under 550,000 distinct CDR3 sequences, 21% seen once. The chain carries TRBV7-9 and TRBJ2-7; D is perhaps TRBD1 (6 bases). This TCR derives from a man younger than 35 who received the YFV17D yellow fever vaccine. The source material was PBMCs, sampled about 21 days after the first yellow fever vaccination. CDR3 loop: CASSSPRDTLLRGEQYV. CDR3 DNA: TGTGCCAGCAGCTCCCCTCGGGACACCCTACTTCGAGGCGAGCAGTACGTC.